This entry lists 27 T cell receptor beta chains sequenced from one sample in a study of cytomegalovirus exposure and HLA in healthy donors. The primer mix had 60 Vbeta and 13 Jbeta primers. Profiling relied on immunoSEQ multiplex PCR, and the TCRdb table lists in-frame clones only, not all of them. The sample has 110,000 or so clones; 70% to 85% are singletons. The sample consisted of PBMCs. These receptor sequences come from a woman between 18 and 29 years old in good health and CMV-seronegative.

This chain connects TRBV28 to TRBJ1-4, with 9 nucleotides matching TRBD1. Germline CDR1 MDHEN, CDR2 SYDVKM. The CDR3 spans 15 residues. V lost 5 bases and J lost 5; bases outside the gene matches: 6. CDR3 bases: TGTGCCAGCAGTCCCTCCGGGACAGGGAATGAAAAACTGTTTTTT. Its protein product is CASSPSGTGNEKLFF.

This chain connects TRBV9 to TRBJ1-2; D not certain. The CDR3 is 13 residues long. V dropped 4 bases and J dropped 2 bases, with 9 bases sitting between them. CDR1 SGDLS and CDR2 YYNGEE come from the germline V gene. CDR3 region: CASSRDENYGYTF. CDR3 bases: TGTGCCAGCAGCAGAGATGAAAACTATGGCTACACCTTC.

The rearrangement links TRBV7-9 to TRBJ2-7; 10 nucleotides match TRBD1. The CDR3 is 13 residues long. The junction had 2 bases not matched to a gene; V was cut back by 2 bases and J by 7 bases. Germline CDR1 reads SEHNR; CDR2 reads FQNEAQ (reference sequence). CDR3 loop: CASSLTGQGEQYV. DNA of the CDR3: TGTGCCAGCAGCTTAACGGGACAGGGGGAGCAGTACGTC.

This chain connects TRBV18 to TRBJ1-2; unclear D gene. V lost 8 bases, J lost 0 bases, and 13 bases lay in between. Germline V CDR1 and CDR2: KGHSH, LQKENI. The CDR3 sequence is 14 residues long. The CDR3 bases are TGTGCCAGCACCTTACAGCAATCTAACTATGGCTACACCTTC. It encodes CASTLQQSNYGYTF.

The chain carries TRBV4-1 and TRBJ1-4, with 9 bases that match TRBD1. With V trimmed by 3 bases and J by 6 bases, 5 bases remained unmatched. The CDR3 runs to 15 residues. From germline, CDR1 is MGHRA and CDR2 YSYEKL. The DNA for the CDR3 is TGCGCCAGCAGCCATCCCGGGACAGGGTATGAAAAACTGTTTTTT. The encoded protein is CASSHPGTGYEKLFF.

DNA of the CDR3: TGTGCCAGTAACACTCAGGACAGAGCTAACTATGGCTACACCTTC. Translation gives CASNTQDRANYGYTF. The chain combines TRBV19 with TRBJ1-2; D perhaps matches TRBD1 (6 bases). The germline V gene has CDR1 LNHDA and CDR2 SQIVND (reference sequence). The CDR3 sequence is 15 residues long. Between the trimmed V and J ends, which lost 7 bases and 0 bases, there was a span of 15 bases.

The rearrangement joins TRBV5-6 to TRBJ2-5; D might be TRBD2 (6 bases). The DNA end is more similar to TRBJ2-7, so the J call may be wrong. Per the germline V gene, CDR1 is SGHDT and CDR2 is YYEEEE. This CDR3 comprises 16 residues. CDR3 nucleotide sequence: TGTGCCAGCAGCTTGTTTTCAGGGAGGAGCTCCTACGAGCAGTACTTC. This sequence encodes CASSLFSGRSSYEQYF.

As concerns this clone: This specimen includes other DNA sequences encoding the same CDR3. The rearrangement joins TRBV7-2 to TRBJ1-1; D unclear. The CDR3 contains 14 residues. Germline values: CDR1 SGHTA, CDR2 FQGNSA. V was cut by 1 base and J by 1 base, with 7 bases left in between. In DNA form, the CDR3 reads TGTGCCAGCAGCTTAGTCGCCAGGAACACTGAAGCTTTCTTT. As protein: CASSLVARNTEAFF.

This chain uses TRBV4-1 with TRBJ1-6; D gene ambiguous. Germline V gene lookup returns CDR1 MGHRA and CDR2 YSYEKL. The CDR3 loop spans 16 amino acids. The V end lost 2 bases, the J end lost 0 bases, and 8 bases lay between the germline ends. The CDR3 sequence is CASSQKASSYNSPLHF. In nucleotides, the CDR3 is TGCGCCAGCAGCCAAAAGGCTAGCTCCTATAATTCACCCCTCCACTTT.

The V call is TRBV28, the J call TRBJ1-4, with TRBD1 matching 7 bases. The CDR3 spans 14 residues. Trimming cost V 5 bases and J 1 base; bases outside gene matches: 1. From germline, CDR1 is MDHEN and CDR2 SYDVKM. CDR3 loop: CASSNRGTNEKLFF. Here the CDR3 DNA reads TGTGCCAGCAGTAACAGGGGAACTAATGAAAAACTGTTTTTT.

The rearrangement links TRBV13 to TRBJ1-4; D is unresolved. The V and J ends lost 4 bases and 0 bases respectively, with 6 bases between them. The CDR3 totals 14 residues. The V gene's germline CDR1 is PRHDT and CDR2 FYEKMQ (reference sequence). The CDR3 sequence: CASSWLATNEKLFF. In DNA form, the CDR3 reads TGTGCCAGCAGCTGGCTTGCAACTAATGAAAAACTGTTTTTT.

The chain uses TRBV6-1 and TRBJ1-3; 10 bases are shared with TRBD1. The length of the CDR3 is 14 residues. Germline assignment: CDR1 MNHNS and CDR2 SASEGT. V shed 5 bases, J shed 4 bases, and the junction held 2 bases outside the gene matches. Here the CDR3 DNA reads TGTGCCAGCAGTTGGGACAGGGGAGGAAACACCATATATTTT. Translated: CASSWDRGGNTIYF.

The V and J genes are TRBV7-9 and TRBJ1-1; TRBD1 agrees at 7 bases. CDR1 and CDR2 (germline): SEHNR, FQNEAQ (reference sequence). J gave up 11 bases and V 5 bases, and 11 bases lay outside the gene matches. The CDR3 has 13 residues. The chain's CDR3 is CASSPGGSPGAFF. The CDR3 bases are TGTGCCAGCAGCCCAGGGGGATCTCCAGGGGCTTTCTTT.

This clone qualifies as medium-sized. The rearrangement links TRBV6-1 to TRBJ2-3, with 11 bases that match TRBD1. V lost 4 bases, J lost 4 bases, and 1 base stayed unmatched. The CDR3 extends over 14 amino acids. Per the germline V gene, CDR1 is MNHNS and CDR2 is SASEGT. CDR3 sequence reads: CASSGGQGADTQYF. The DNA of the CDR3 is TGTGCCAGCAGTGGGGGACAGGGGGCAGATACGCAGTATTTT.

This clone appeared a single time. The chain combines TRBV7-2 with TRBJ2-2; 7 positions agree with TRBD1. Per germline, CDR1 SGHTA and CDR2 FQGNSA. V trimming: 3 bases; J trimming: 5 bases; junction bases outside the gene matches: 6. This CDR3 region has 15 residues. DNA for the CDR3: TGTGCCAGCAGCTTGAGACAGGGTAATACCGGGGAGCTGTTTTTT. Translated, it gives CASSLRQGNTGELFF.

A single count supports this clone. The J gene is TRBJ2-6, the V gene TRBV28; TRBD2 might be the D (6 bases). This CDR3 comprises 16 residues. Germline V CDR1 and CDR2: MDHEN, SYDVKM. The V end was cut by 3 bases, the J end by 0 bases, with 9 bases between. The CDR3 sequence is CASSFWRDSGANVLTF. The CDR3 DNA follows: TGTGCCAGCAGTTTCTGGCGGGACTCTGGGGCCAACGTCCTGACTTTC.

V and J are TRBV18 and TRBJ2-7, with 9 bases matching TRBD1. Germline V gene sequence: CDR1 KGHSH, CDR2 LQKENI. The CDR3 consists of 14 residues. Trimming cost V 3 bases and J 6 bases; bases outside gene matches: 6. The CDR3 bases are TGTGCCAGCTCACCGGGGACAGGGAATGGCGAGCAGTACGTC. As protein: CASSPGTGNGEQYV.

This clone appeared once. The gene calls are TRBV7-8 and TRBJ1-2; D gene unclear. Germline CDR1 and CDR2: SGHVS and FQNEAQ. This CDR3 comprises 13 residues. The V and J ends lost 3 bases and 4 bases respectively, with 9 bases between them. CDR3 loop: CASSFSKAYGYTF. The CDR3 nucleotides are TGTGCCAGCAGCTTTAGTAAAGCCTATGGCTACACCTTC.

The gene calls are TRBV5-6 and TRBJ1-5; D uncertain. The V and J ends lost 4 bases and 3 bases respectively, with 14 bases between them. Germline CDR1 is SGHDT and CDR2 is YYEEEE. This CDR3 is 15 amino acids long. CDR3 loop: CASSPSVGDNQPQHF. In nucleotides, the CDR3 is TGTGCCAGCAGCCCATCTGTCGGTGACAATCAGCCCCAGCATTTT. Full variable domain (rest looked up from reference TRBV5-6 and TRBJ1-5): DAGVTQSPTHLIKTRGQQVTLRCSPKSGHDTVSWYQQALGQGPQFIFQYYEEEERQRGNFPDRFSGHQFPNYSSELNVNALLLGDSALYLCASSPSVGDNQPQHFGDGTRLSIL.

This sequence joins TRBV7-2 and TRBJ1-1, with 7 bases fitting TRBD1. The germline V gene encodes CDR1 SGHTA and CDR2 FQGNSA. This CDR3 has 13 residues. The trim removed 5 bases at V and 7 bases at J, leaving 7 bases unmatched. The CDR3 nucleotides are TGTGCCAGCAGCGAGGACAGGAAGGGTGAAGCTTTCTTT. Translation gives CASSEDRKGEAFF.

The chain recombines TRBV6-6 with TRBJ1-2; D is ambiguous. The CDR3 runs 12 residues. Trimming took off 4 bases at V and 5 bases at J, with 8 bases between the two ends. Per the germline V gene, CDR1 is MNHNY and CDR2 is SVGAGI (reference sequence). In DNA, the CDR3 is TGTGCCAGCAGTTCCCAGGAATATGGCTACACCTTC. It specifies CASSSQEYGYTF.

The gene calls are TRBV9 and TRBJ2-5; D is perhaps TRBD2 (6 bases). The CDR3 is made up of 15 amino acids. The V end was cut by 4 bases, the J end by 2 bases, with 15 bases between. Germline V gene sequence: CDR1 SGDLS, CDR2 YYNGEE. The CDR3: CASSLTGTVQETQYF. The CDR3 nucleotides read TGTGCCAGCAGCCTAACCGGGACTGTTCAAGAGACCCAGTACTTC.

The chain uses TRBV19 and TRBJ2-2; the D gene is possibly TRBD1 (6 bases). V was pared by 5 bases and J by 3 bases, with 19 bases between. The CDR3 spans 17 residues. Germline V lookup: CDR1 LNHDA, CDR2 SQIVND (reference sequence). The CDR3 loop is CASSSIQGRSDTGELFF. In DNA, the CDR3 is TGTGCCAGTAGTTCAATACAGGGACGTTCGGACACCGGGGAGCTGTTTTTT.

The chain links TRBV5-6 to TRBJ1-2; 8 positions match TRBD1. Germline loops: CDR1 SGHDT, CDR2 YYEEEE. V lost 4 bases to trimming and J lost 3 bases; unmatched junction nucleotides: 11. The CDR3 sequence is 16 residues long. CDR3 nucleotide sequence: TGTGCCAGCAGCCGAAGGGTGGACAGGGCTTACTATGGCTACACCTTC. Protein product: CASSRRVDRAYYGYTF.

This clone was found once. The chain has TRBV4-1 and TRBJ1-1; 9 nucleotides match TRBD1. CDR1 and CDR2 from the germline V gene are MGHRA and YSYEKL. J gave up 1 base and V 4 bases, and 7 bases lay outside the gene matches. This CDR3 is built from 16 residues. The CDR3 sequence: CASSLGTGRGNTEAFF. For the CDR3, the DNA is TGCGCCAGCAGCCTTGGGACAGGGAGAGGGAACACTGAAGCTTTCTTT.

The rearrangement links TRBV10-1 to TRBJ2-5; D may be TRBD2 (6 bases). The CDR3 spans 14 residues. Germline CDR1 and CDR2: WNHNN and SYGVQD (reference sequence). The V and J ends lost 0 bases and 2 bases respectively, with 7 bases between them. CDR3 coding DNA: TGCGCCAGCAGTGAGTCGGAGGGGCAAGAGACCCAGTACTTC. This sequence encodes CASSESEGQETQYF.

This sequence joins TRBV6-5 and TRBJ1-2; 7 bases align to TRBD1. The germline V gene encodes CDR1 MNHEY and CDR2 SVGAGI. V shed 0 bases, J shed 4 bases, and the junction held 5 bases outside the gene matches. This CDR3 has 15 amino acids. The CDR3 loop is CASSYSRGVRYGYTF. In DNA, the CDR3 is TGTGCCAGCAGTTACTCCAGGGGGGTCCGCTATGGCTACACCTTC.